Listed here are 24 T cell receptor beta chains from one sample, sequenced in a study of cytomegalovirus exposure and HLA in healthy donors. Primers included in the PCR were 60 Vbeta and 13 Jbeta primers. The assay was immunoSEQ multiplex PCR, and TCRdb's table has in-frame clones only and misses some. The sample contains approximately 110,000 clones, roughly 74% of which appear only once. The sequenced sample consisted of PBMCs. The receptors were sampled from a woman aged 45 to 65 in good health and CMV-seropositive.

This clone turned up a few times. The chain employs TRBV29-1 and TRBJ2-5, with TRBD2 matching 8 bases. The V gene end was trimmed by 4 bases and the J gene end by 2 bases; junction bases not matched to a gene: 6. Germline values: CDR1 SQVTM, CDR2 ANQGSEA. This CDR3 spans 14 amino acids. The CDR3 loop reads CSVGAGGGQETQYF. The CDR3 region has the DNA TGCAGCGTTGGGGCGGGGGGAGGTCAAGAGACCCAGTACTTC. The full variable domain, rest sourced from reference TRBV29-1 and TRBJ2-5, is SAVISQKPSRDICQRGTSLTIQCQVDSQVTMMFWYRQQPGQSLTLIATANQGSEATYESGFVIDKFPISRPNLTFSTLTVSNMSPEDSSIYLCSVGAGGGQETQYFGPGTRLLVL.

The rearrangement links TRBV27 to TRBJ2-7, with 9 bases identical to TRBD2. CDR1 is MNHEY and CDR2 is SMNVEV in the germline V gene (reference sequence). V was pared by 3 bases and J by 3 bases, with 3 bases of the junction left unmatched. This CDR3 contains 14 residues. CDR3 coding DNA: TGTGCCAGCAGTTTTAGCGGGGGCAACTACGAGCAGTACTTC. It translates to CASSFSGGNYEQYF.

The chain combines TRBV19 with TRBJ2-1, with no clear D. V was trimmed by 3 bases and J by 0 bases, leaving 12 bases between them. Germline V gene sequence: CDR1 LNHDA, CDR2 SQIVND (reference sequence). The CDR3 runs 16 residues. Here the CDR3 reads CASSIIPRSSYNEQFF. CDR3 nucleotide sequence: TGTGCCAGTAGTATTATCCCGAGAAGCTCCTACAATGAGCAGTTCTTC.

This sequence joins TRBV4-1 and TRBJ1-2; 7 positions agree with TRBD1. Trimming took 1 base from V and 6 from J; bases not matched to a gene: 5. This CDR3 comprises 14 residues. Germline V gene sequence: CDR1 MGHRA, CDR2 YSYEKL. As DNA, the CDR3 is TGCGCCAGCAGCCAAGTACAGGGGACGGATGGCTACACCTTC. As protein: CASSQVQGTDGYTF.

The chain links TRBV7-6 to TRBJ2-5, with 8 nucleotides matching TRBD2. Germline V lookup: CDR1 SGHVS, CDR2 FNYEAQ. The CDR3 runs 16 residues. The V gene end was trimmed by 2 bases and the J gene end by 5 bases; junction bases not matched to a gene: 10. The CDR3 DNA reads TGTGCCAGCAGCTTAAGTCCAGGGACTAGTGGGGAGACCCAGTACTTC. Protein: CASSLSPGTSGETQYF.

This chain uses TRBV2 with TRBJ1-2; 8 nucleotides line up with TRBD1. The CDR3 loop spans 17 amino acids. Germline CDR1 reads SNHLY; CDR2 reads FYNNEI. V lost 5 bases and J lost 7; bases outside the gene matches: 18. The CDR3, as DNA: TGTGCCAGCAGTCAACAGAACCCCCGACAGGGGCAAGGTGGCTACACCTTC. Protein sequence: CASSQQNPRQGQGGYTF.

The chain carries TRBV19 and TRBJ2-5, with 8 bases identical to TRBD1. The junction had 6 bases not matched to a gene; V was cut back by 10 bases and J by 2 bases. The CDR3 totals 13 residues. Germline CDR1 LNHDA, CDR2 SQIVND (reference sequence). This CDR3 reads CATLDRVQETQYF. DNA of the CDR3: TGTGCCACCCTGGACAGGGTACAAGAGACCCAGTACTTC.

The V gene is TRBV28, the J gene TRBJ1-2; no definite D call. CDR1 and CDR2 (germline): MDHEN, SYDVKM. Trimming took 9 bases from V and 4 from J, leaving 9 bases between them. The CDR3 totals 11 residues. For the CDR3, the DNA is TGTGCCAGTAACGGGATCTATGGCTACACCTTC. Residues: CASNGIYGYTF.

The chain links TRBV7-2 to TRBJ1-2; 8 bases align to TRBD1. Germline V gene sequence: CDR1 SGHTA, CDR2 FQGNSA. The length of the CDR3 is 14 residues. V shed 4 bases and J 5 bases; nucleotides not matched to a gene: 6. CDR3 protein: CASSSRTGWYGYTF. The CDR3, as DNA: TGTGCCAGCAGCTCGAGGACAGGGTGGTATGGCTACACCTTC.

Only a few counts were recorded for this clone. The rearrangement links TRBV19 to TRBJ1-1; tentative D call: TRBD1 (5 bases). There are 13 residues in the CDR3. CDR1 LNHDA and CDR2 SQIVND come from the germline V gene (reference sequence). Trimming stripped 7 bases from V and 1 base from J, with 10 bases between. CDR3 coding DNA: TGTGCCAGTACCTGGGGCGGGAACACTGAAGCTTTCTTT. Translated: CASTWGGNTEAFF.

The chain combines TRBV30 with TRBJ1-5; tentatively, D is TRBD1 (6 bases). This CDR3 has 15 residues. The germline V gene encodes CDR1 GTSNPN and CDR2 SVGIG (reference sequence). Deletions cut 3 bases from V and 2 bases from J, with 14 bases between. The CDR3 sequence is CAWRGGAYGNQPQHF. The DNA for the CDR3 is TGTGCCTGGAGGGGGGGGGCATACGGCAATCAGCCCCAGCATTTT.

This chain uses TRBV15 with TRBJ2-1; D unresolved. Trimming took off 5 bases at V and 6 bases at J, with 5 bases between the two ends. Per germline, CDR1 LNHNV and CDR2 YYDKDF (reference sequence). The CDR3 contains 11 residues. CDR3 bases: TGTGCCACCAGCCGCAGCAATGAGCAGTTCTTC. Residues: CATSRSNEQFF.

This chain joins TRBV5-4 and TRBJ2-7, with 9 bases matching TRBD1. Losses at the gene ends were 5 bases for V and 6 bases for J; bases not matched to a gene: 9. The CDR3 spans 14 residues. CDR1 and CDR2 (germline): SGHNT, YYREEE (reference sequence). The CDR3 protein is CASSMTGGSLEQYF. The CDR3, as DNA: TGTGCCAGCAGTATGACAGGGGGGTCCCTCGAGCAGTACTTC.

This chain links TRBV5-6 with TRBJ1-2; perhaps TRBD1 as D (5 bases). Deletions cut 4 bases from V and 3 bases from J, with 7 bases between. The CDR3 spans 12 residues. Germline assignment: CDR1 SGHDT and CDR2 YYEEEE. The CDR3 protein is CASSTGDYGYTF. The CDR3 coding sequence is TGTGCCAGCAGCACAGGAGACTATGGCTACACCTTC.

The gene calls are TRBV7-2 and TRBJ1-3; the match to TRBD1 covers 9 bases. The CDR3 is made up of 17 amino acids. J gave up 5 bases and V 1 base, and 9 bases lay outside the gene matches. Germline loops: CDR1 SGHTA, CDR2 FQGNSA. The CDR3 sequence is CASSLDGRDRARNTIYF. The CDR3 DNA is TGTGCCAGCAGCTTAGACGGCCGGGACAGGGCTAGAAACACCATATATTTT.

This rearrangement joins TRBV5-1 to TRBJ1-5; D possibly corresponds to TRBD1 (6 bases). The CDR3 sequence is 14 residues long. Between the trimmed V and J ends, which lost 0 bases and 6 bases, there was a span of 10 bases. Germline CDR1 is SGHRS and CDR2 is YFSETQ. The DNA of the CDR3 is TGCGCCAGCAGCTTGGGGGCGGGGGCTCAGCCCCAGCATTTT. Translation gives CASSLGAGAQPQHF. Complete variable domain (other parts from reference TRBV5-1 and TRBJ1-5): KAGVTQTPRYLIKTRGQQVTLSCSPISGHRSVSWYQQTPGQGLQFLFEYFSETQRNKGNFPGRFSGRQFSNSRSEMNVSTLELGDSALYLCASSLGAGAQPQHFGDGTRLSIL.

To note about this clone: Within the sample, other DNA sequences also encode this same CDR3. The chain employs TRBV9 and TRBJ2-7, with 11 bases that match TRBD2. The V gene's germline CDR1 is SGDLS and CDR2 YYNGEE. V was pared by 0 bases and J by 4 bases, with 3 bases of the junction left unmatched. This CDR3 has 15 residues. CDR3 nucleotides: TGTGCCAGCAGCGTAGGTCTAGCGGGGGGTTACGAGCAGTACTTC. Translating gives CASSVGLAGGYEQYF.

The chain uses TRBV7-9 and TRBJ2-5; a weak D match, TRBD1 (5 bases). The J call may be wrong; the DNA end is better matched by TRBJ2-7. The CDR3 loop spans 13 amino acids. Germline V gives CDR1 SEHNR, CDR2 FQNEAQ (reference sequence). The CDR3 DNA sequence: TGTGCCAGCACCCACAGGTCGGACTACGAGCAGTACTTC. The encoded protein is CASTHRSDYEQYF.

The V gene is TRBV10-3, the J gene TRBJ2-1; 9 nucleotides match TRBD1. Germline CDR1 and CDR2: ENHRY and SYGVKD. V was pared by 2 bases and J by 7 bases, with 6 bases of the junction left unmatched. The CDR3 contains 15 residues. CDR3 DNA: TGTGCCATCAGTGAGGGGACAGGGAGGGGAAATGAGCAGTTCTTC. As protein: CAISEGTGRGNEQFF.

The genes are TRBV7-2 and TRBJ2-3, with 8 bases identical to TRBD2. V lost 5 bases and J lost 3; bases outside the gene matches: 4. Germline V gene data show CDR1 as SGHTA and CDR2 as FQGNSA. This CDR3 is 14 amino acids long. CDR3 sequence (DNA): TGTGCCAGCAGCAAGGGACTAGAAACAGATACGCAGTATTTT. Protein sequence: CASSKGLETDTQYF.

This clone showed up just once. The rearrangement joins TRBV5-1 to TRBJ2-2; a weak D match, TRBD1 (7 bases). Between the trimmed V and J ends, which lost 4 bases and 4 bases, there was a span of 8 bases. Germline values: CDR1 SGHRS, CDR2 YFSETQ. The CDR3 is made up of 13 amino acids. CDR3 DNA: TGCGCCAGCAGCCAGGGGGGCACCGGGGAGCTGTTTTTT. It translates to CASSQGGTGELFF.

The CDR3 coding sequence is TGCAGTGCTAGGAACCTAGTTGCGCAGTATTTT. Amino acid sequence: CSARNLVAQYF. The chain is built from TRBV20-1 and TRBJ2-3, with unresolved D. The germline V and J ends were trimmed by 3 bases and 10 bases, with 11 bases remaining between them. CDR3 length: 11 amino acids. Per germline, CDR1 DFQATT and CDR2 SNEGSKA (reference sequence).

This chain links TRBV29-1 with TRBJ2-7; D is undetermined. The CDR3 is made up of 14 amino acids. Trimming left V 3 bases short and J 4 bases short, with 16 bases between. Germline assignment: CDR1 SQVTM and CDR2 ANQGSEA. CDR3 bases: TGCAGCGTTGAGGCCACCTCCTCCTTGTACGAGCAGTACTTC. Protein: CSVEATSSLYEQYF.

This chain links TRBV19 with TRBJ2-5; TRBD1 is a possible D gene (6 bases). The J call may be mistaken, given a closer DNA end match to TRBJ2-7. CDR3 length: 14 amino acids. Germline V lookup: CDR1 LNHDA, CDR2 SQIVND (reference sequence). This CDR3 reads CASSQGGSTYEQYF. CDR3 nucleotides: TGTGCCAGTAGCCAAGGGGGATCCACCTACGAGCAGTACTTC.